This T cell receptor beta chain stems from a study of regulatory dendritic cells for organ transplantation. Sorted T cells were CFSE-labeled and cultured more than 4 days with allogeneic regulatory or mature dendritic cells at 1:10. Findings and limits, study-wide: Naive T cells showed high diversity, memory cells less, memory CD8+ least.

Generated by immunoSEQ multiplex PCR, the TCRdb table keeps only in-frame clones and is missing some. The repertoire holds 20,000 to 25,000 clones, with 85% as singletons. Trimming left V 4 bases short and J 0 bases short, with 10 bases between. The length of the CDR3 is 15 residues. In germline, CDR1 is SGHRS, CDR2 YFSETQ. The count of this clone is one. Its antigen remains unidentified. The chain employs TRBV5-1 and TRBJ2-2; D unresolved. Sample: naive CD4+ T cells from blood cultured with dendritic cells. Subset: CD45RA+ naive T cells. This TCR came from a human donor in good health. The CDR3 region is CASSPDPANTGELFF. The CDR3 bases are TGCGCCAGCAGCCCCGACCCAGCGAACACCGGGGAGCTGTTTTTT.